Below, one T cell receptor (beta chain) is given with its context. Its antigen remains unidentified. CD4+ T cells that had been cultured provided DNA sequenced with the Oncomine TCR Beta short-read assay. Via MiXCR, TCRdb re-called the PCR reads, giving one row per CDR3 protein. The sample consists of around 18,000 distinct CDR3 sequences, about 50% of them appearing once. Germline V CDR1 and CDR2: KGHDR, SFDVKD. Trimming took off 11 bases at V and 10 bases at J, with 22 bases between the two ends. The CDR3 consists of 13 residues. Treatment denoted: roughly 10-day PBMC culture with coronavirus spike peptide pools or control peptides (ViraFEST assay). The data were obtained in a study of vaccination and CD4 T cells after COVID-19. Study context: Each convalescent patient was PCR positive for SARS-CoV-2 on nasal swab; nine or ten cases were mild and one severe.

Notes on the study in general: The appearance of a median roughly 90% of reactive clones in convalescent patients occurred only post-vaccination.

This TCR was recovered from a human donor who had recovered from COVID-19. This specimen consisted of CD4+ T cells from blood, cultured in vitro, obtained before SARS-CoV-2 vaccination. The V and J genes are TRBV24-1 and TRBJ1-1, with a possible D match to TRBD1 (5 bases). CDR3 sequence: CARTGRSWGGAFF. In nucleotides, the CDR3 is TGTGCCAGAACAGGACGGTCTTGGGGGGGAGCTTTCTTT.